This T cell receptor (beta chain) was sequenced during a study of T-cell reconstitution after alpha-beta-depleted transplantation in children. The library targeted TCRbeta and was prepared with unique molecular identifiers. In TCRdb, the PCR reads were re-called with MiXCR into one record per CDR3 protein. The data hold roughly 100,000 distinct CDR3 sequences, with 5% to 6% observed a single time. Study results and caveats: A year post-transplant, T-cell counts and diversity derived mostly from newly produced T cells.

This clonotype has ten or more counts. What it binds is unknown. The CDR3 runs 13 residues. The germline V gene encodes CDR1 MDHEN and CDR2 SYDVKM. Trimming took 5 bases from V and 5 from J, leaving 11 bases between them. The sequencing used PBMCs, mostly from graft donor cells, collected 60 days after TCRalphabeta/CD19-depleted stem cell transplant. The chain recombines TRBV28 with TRBJ2-3, with D uncertain. The clonotype comes from a female patient aged 2 to 10 who had a stem cell transplant for Fanconi anemia, so the T cells may come from the graft donor. The CDR3 protein is CASSARWGDTQYF. For the CDR3, the DNA is TGTGCCAGCAGTGCCCGTTGGGGAGATACGCAGTATTTT.